One sample yielded the 20 T cell receptor beta chains listed below, sequenced in a study of somatic mutations in cytotoxic T cells in rheumatoid arthritis (dated by TCRdb to 2015 to 2018). Libraries were constructed by the immunoSEQ multiplex PCR assay. This immuneACCESS table, as held by TCRdb, lists in-frame sequences with V and J called but not all clones. Of the missing ones, under half trace to an unresolved V gene in checked studies; the others have no known cause. Counted in this sample were almost 9,000 clones; approximately 79% of them appeared once. The ten largest clones add up to nearly 5% of the sample. The sequencing sample was made of CD8+ T cells sorted from blood. Receptors originate from an adult with rheumatoid arthritis.

This clone has more than one count but fewer than ten. The rearrangement uses TRBV7-3 and TRBJ2-2, with a weak D call TRBD2 (5 bases). V gave up 2 bases and J gave up 7 bases, with 5 bases separating them. CDR1 is SGHTA and CDR2 is FQGTGA in the germline V gene. The CDR3 totals 12 residues. Here the CDR3 reads CASSLGSGELFF. The CDR3 region has the DNA TGTGCCAGCAGCTTAGGGAGCGGGGAGCTGTTTTTT.

This clone appeared once. The chain couples TRBV6-1 to TRBJ1-1; D is possibly TRBD1 (5 bases). Germline-derived CDR1 and CDR2 are MNHNS and SASEGT. Trimming pared 6 bases from V and 7 bases from J, leaving 12 bases between. The CDR3 extends over 12 amino acids. The CDR3 sequence is CASSPRASEAFF. The CDR3 region has the DNA TGTGCCAGCAGCCCCAGGGCCAGTGAAGCTTTCTTT.

The rearrangement links TRBV29-1 to TRBJ2-7; D is perhaps TRBD1 or TRBD2 (5 bases each). Germline loops: CDR1 SQVTM, CDR2 ANQGSEA. The CDR3 has 13 amino acids. The CDR3 protein is CRSPEGRVNEQYF. The CDR3 bases are TGCAGATCCCCCGAGGGGAGAGTGAACGAGCAGTACTTC.

The J gene is TRBJ1-2, the V gene TRBV5-4, with D possibly being TRBD1 (5 bases). V lost 0 bases and J 4 bases, leaving 13 bases between the germline ends. The germline CDR1 and CDR2 sequences are SGHNT and YYREEE (reference sequence). The length of the CDR3 is 15 residues. The CDR3 protein is CASSLAVGGPYGYTF. The CDR3 nucleotides read TGTGCCAGCAGCTTGGCCGTCGGGGGTCCCTATGGCTACACCTTC.

The chain recombines TRBV23-1 with TRBJ1-4; D is unresolved. TRBV23-1 is designated an ORF whose function remains uncertain. V gave up 1 base and J gave up 5 bases, with 11 bases separating them. There are 15 residues in the CDR3. The CDR3 DNA reads as TGCGCCAGCAGTCAATTTCCCTGGGCCAATGAAAAACTGTTTTTT. Translated, it gives CASSQFPWANEKLFF.

The gene calls are TRBV6-5 and TRBJ2-3, with D possibly TRBD2 on 6 matching bases. Looked up from germline, CDR1 is MNHEY and CDR2 is SVGAGI. The V gene lost 8 bases and the J gene lost 6 bases, with 9 bases spanning the gap. The CDR3 is made up of 11 amino acids. Here the CDR3 reads CASRGVDTQYF. DNA for the CDR3: TGTGCCAGCCGCGGGGTGGATACGCAGTATTTT.

The chain has TRBV12-1 and TRBJ1-5. TRBV12-1 is noted as a pseudogene. This CDR3 has 13 amino acids. This CDR3 is CASSARSDQPQHF. In DNA, the CDR3 is TGTGCCAGCAGCGCCAGGAGTGATCAGCCCCAGCATTTT.

The chain carries TRBV15 and TRBJ1-5, with D hard to call. The germline V gene encodes CDR1 LNHNV and CDR2 YYDKDF (reference sequence). V gave up 0 bases and J gave up 11 bases, with 14 bases separating them. The CDR3 runs 14 residues. CDR3 bases: TGTGCCACCAGCAGAGAGGTAGGCCTGAGAGCCCAGCATTTT. It translates to CATSREVGLRAQHF.

The rearrangement uses TRBV7-9 and TRBJ2-1; D is perhaps TRBD2 (5 bases). CDR1 and CDR2 from the germline V gene are SEHNR and FQNEAQ (reference sequence). V was trimmed by 5 bases and J by 5 bases, leaving 16 bases between them. The CDR3 consists of 15 residues. CDR3 DNA sequence: TGTGCCAGCAGCCCCTCGGGGTCGAGCCACAATGAGCAGTTCTTC. This sequence encodes CASSPSGSSHNEQFF.

The chain couples TRBV9 to TRBJ2-5; tentatively, D is TRBD1 (7 bases). The CDR3 runs 17 residues. Germline-derived CDR1 and CDR2 are SGDLS and YYNGEE. V was cut by 4 bases and J by 1 base, with 20 bases left in between. The CDR3 is CASSTGGGRNIQETQYF. The CDR3, as DNA: TGTGCCAGCAGCACAGGAGGGGGCCGCAACATCCAAGAGACCCAGTACTTC.

The chain uses TRBV2 and TRBJ2-1; D is perhaps TRBD2 (7 bases). Trimming took off 0 bases at V and 0 bases at J, with 15 bases between the two ends. This CDR3 is built from 18 residues. Germline values: CDR1 SNHLY, CDR2 FYNNEI. DNA for the CDR3: TGTGCCAGCAGTGAAGCACGTGGGGGGGCTGTCTCCTACAATGAGCAGTTCTTC. Translation: CASSEARGGAVSYNEQFF.

This clone was observed once. The rearrangement uses TRBV28 and TRBJ1-2; D is ambiguous. This CDR3 has 14 amino acids. Germline CDR1 MDHEN, CDR2 SYDVKM. With 8 bases removed from V and 8 bases from J, the gap between germline ends came to 21 bases. The chain's CDR3 is CASGRVDDYGGYTF. In nucleotides, the CDR3 is TGTGCCAGCGGGAGGGTCGACGACTATGGAGGCTACACCTTC.

This chain joins TRBV6-5 and TRBJ1-1; D not certain. This CDR3 is built from 12 residues. V was cut by 0 bases and J by 4 bases, with 3 bases left in between. Germline CDR1 is MNHEY and CDR2 is SVGAGI. The CDR3 is CASSYSSTEAFF. CDR3 nucleotide sequence: TGTGCCAGCAGTTACTCGAGCACTGAAGCTTTCTTT.

The rearrangement links TRBV7-9 to TRBJ2-7; the match to TRBD2 covers 14 bases. This CDR3 comprises 16 residues. V lost 4 bases to trimming and J lost 3 bases; unmatched junction nucleotides: 5. Germline CDR1 SEHNR, CDR2 FQNEAQ (reference sequence). The CDR3 protein is CASSSPGTSGSYEQYF. The CDR3 DNA reads TGTGCCAGCAGCTCACCCGGGACTAGCGGGAGCTACGAGCAGTACTTC.

This clone appeared a single time. This chain connects TRBV28 to TRBJ1-1; the D is unclear. The CDR3 has 12 residues. CDR1 is MDHEN, CDR2 SYDVKM, per germline. Trimming removed 2 bases from V and 8 bases from J, with 9 bases in between. CDR3 sequence: CASSLGLIEAFF. The CDR3 DNA follows: TGTGCCAGCAGTTTAGGGCTGATAGAAGCTTTCTTT. The whole variable domain, filled in from reference TRBV28 and TRBJ1-1, reads DVKVTQSSRYLVKRTGEKVFLECVQDMDHENMFWYRQDPGLGLRLIYFSYDVKMKEKGDIPEGYSVSREKKERFSLILESASTNQTSMYLCASSLGLIEAFFGQGTRLTVV.

The J gene is TRBJ2-1, the V gene TRBV15; 11 positions agree with TRBD2. Germline trimming cut 0 bases from V and 4 bases from J; bases unmatched to any gene: 2. The CDR3 extends over 16 amino acids. Germline CDR1 LNHNV, CDR2 YYDKDF (reference sequence). This chain's CDR3 is CATSRDGTSGYNEQFF. CDR3 sequence (DNA): TGTGCCACCAGCAGAGACGGGACTAGCGGTTACAATGAGCAGTTCTTC.

The chain carries TRBV6-1 and TRBJ1-5; D ambiguous. V lost 7 bases to trimming and J lost 6 bases, with 16 bases between them. Germline CDR1 and CDR2: MNHNS and SASEGT. This CDR3 contains 14 residues. This CDR3 is CASNPEMEPQPQHF. DNA of the CDR3: TGTGCCAGCAACCCGGAGATGGAACCTCAGCCCCAGCATTTT.

The V and J genes are TRBV28 and TRBJ2-7; 9 bases are shared with TRBD2. The CDR3 length is 14 residues. Trimming at V came to 4 bases and at J to 6 bases, leaving 7 bases not matched to a gene. Germline V CDR1 and CDR2: MDHEN, SYDVKM. CDR3 in amino acids: CASSSGLAGFEQYF. CDR3 coding DNA: TGTGCCAGCAGTTCAGGGCTAGCGGGATTCGAGCAGTACTTC.

V usage is TRBV7-9 and J usage is TRBJ2-2; TRBD1 or TRBD2 may be the D gene (5 bases each). The CDR3 covers 18 residues. The V end was cut by 4 bases, the J end by 0 bases, with 18 bases between. In germline, CDR1 is SEHNR, CDR2 FQNEAQ (reference sequence). The CDR3 protein is CASSSGTVYPANTGELFF. The CDR3 nucleotides are TGTGCCAGCAGCTCCGGGACCGTGTACCCCGCGAACACCGGGGAGCTGTTTTTT.

This clone was observed a single time. The chain links TRBV7-9 to TRBJ1-2; TRBD1 agrees at 8 bases. The CDR3 spans 13 residues. Germline V lookup: CDR1 SEHNR, CDR2 FQNEAQ (reference sequence). The V gene end was trimmed by 5 bases and the J gene end by 8 bases; junction bases not matched to a gene: 7. The CDR3 DNA follows: TGTGCCAGCAGCCGCGGGACAGGCAGCGGCTACACCTTC. Protein: CASSRGTGSGYTF.